This T cell receptor beta chain is from a study of cytomegalovirus exposure and HLA in healthy donors. Looking at the study overall: In an earlier analysis, 117 million unique TCR beta sequences were found from about 179 million T cells. Study-level results: A later analysis showed HLA-associated TCR beta chains outstripping equally common others in clonal expansion. A link between a missense DCLRE1C variant and TCR beta V- and J-gene trimming emerged from a later analysis.

CDR3 length equals 15 residues. Germline-derived CDR1 and CDR2 are SEHNR and FQNEAQ (reference sequence). J was trimmed by 2 bases and V by 5 bases; bases with no gene match: 4. The PCR ran on 60 Vbeta and 13 Jbeta primers. In the original processing: Later, tens of millions of unique TCR beta chains were counted in an analysis, and approximately 10 million of them were shared. The protocol was immunoSEQ multiplex PCR, while the TCRdb copy is restricted to in-frame clones and leaves out a portion. Clone size and the V and J calls come from that table; the DNA yielded D and trimming. This sample yields about 160,000 clones, of which 70% to 85% are seen a single time; about 1.5% belongs to the top ten. Points on this clone: Its antigen is not identified.

The V gene is TRBV7-9, the J gene TRBJ1-2; 11 nucleotides align to TRBD1. The specimen sequenced was PBMCs. This receptor was identified in a male donor in good health and CMV-seronegative. In DNA form, the CDR3 reads TGTGCCAGCAGCATTGGACAGGGGGCCAACTATGGCTACACCTTC. It translates to CASSIGQGANYGYTF.